This entry is about one T cell receptor beta chain. Antigen: not known. These data are taken from a study of cytomegalovirus exposure and HLA in healthy donors. Trimming removed 6 bases from V and 2 bases from J; junction bases left unmatched: 4. The germline V gene has CDR1 KGHSH and CDR2 LQKENI. The CDR3 contains 15 residues. Study-level findings and limits: A prior analysis recorded that most TCR beta V segments were productive about 90% or about 30% of the time. Fewer N-insertions (relative to the approximately 670-donor mean) were reportedly seen in an Asian-associated ancestry cluster in a later analysis. It was shown in a later analysis that HLA-associated TCR beta chains were more clonally expanded than other, equally common chains. Analyzed later, association rates of TCRs varied across HLA loci, with DRB1 most and HLA-C fewest.

The PCR ran on 60 Vbeta and 13 Jbeta primers. Data came from immunoSEQ multiplex PCR; TCRdb stores just in-frame clones and leaves some out. The sample carries roughly 140,000 clones, 82% recorded once. The chain couples TRBV18 to TRBJ2-6, with 7 bases fitting TRBD1. This TCR derives from a male donor in good health and CMV-seronegative. The sequencing sample was made of PBMCs. The CDR3 sequence is CASSTGKAGANVLTF. The CDR3 bases are TGTGCCAGCTCGACAGGGAAGGCTGGGGCCAACGTCCTGACTTTC. The full variable domain, in which reference TRBV18 and TRBJ2-6 provide the parts outside the CDR3, is NAGVMQNPRHLVRRRGQEARLRCSPMKGHSHVYWYRQLPEEGLKFMVYLQKENIIDESGMPKERFSAEFPKEGPSILRIQQVVRGDSAAYFCASSTGKAGANVLTFGAGSRLTVL.